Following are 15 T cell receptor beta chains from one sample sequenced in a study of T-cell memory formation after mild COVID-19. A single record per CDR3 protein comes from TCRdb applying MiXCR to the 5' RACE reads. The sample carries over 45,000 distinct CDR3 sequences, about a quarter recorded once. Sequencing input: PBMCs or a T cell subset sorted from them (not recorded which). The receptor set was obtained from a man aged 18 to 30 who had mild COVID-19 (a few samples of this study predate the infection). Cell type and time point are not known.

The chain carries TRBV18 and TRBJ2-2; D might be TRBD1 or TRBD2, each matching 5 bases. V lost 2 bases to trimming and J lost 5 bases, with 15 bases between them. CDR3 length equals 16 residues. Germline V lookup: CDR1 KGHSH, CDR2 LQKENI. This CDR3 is CASSPSWGRSTGELFF. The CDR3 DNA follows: TGTGCCAGCTCACCATCGTGGGGACGATCGACCGGGGAGCTGTTTTTT.

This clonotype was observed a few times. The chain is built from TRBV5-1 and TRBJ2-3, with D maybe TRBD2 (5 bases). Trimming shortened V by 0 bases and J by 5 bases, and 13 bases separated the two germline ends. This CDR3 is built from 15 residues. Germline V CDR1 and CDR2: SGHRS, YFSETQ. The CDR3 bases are TGCGCCAGCAGCTTGGAAATAAACGGACTAGATACGCAGTATTTT. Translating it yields CASSLEINGLDTQYF. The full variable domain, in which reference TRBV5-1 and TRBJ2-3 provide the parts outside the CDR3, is KAGVTQTPRYLIKTRGQQVTLSCSPISGHRSVSWYQQTPGQGLQFLFEYFSETQRNKGNFPGRFSGRQFSNSRSEMNVSTLELGDSALYLCASSLEINGLDTQYFGPGTRLTVL.

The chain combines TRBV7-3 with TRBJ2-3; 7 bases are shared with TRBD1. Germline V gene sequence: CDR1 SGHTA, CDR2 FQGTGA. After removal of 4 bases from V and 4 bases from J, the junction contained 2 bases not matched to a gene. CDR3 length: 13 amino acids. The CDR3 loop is CASSSTGADTQYF. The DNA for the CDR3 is TGTGCCAGCAGCTCCACAGGGGCAGATACGCAGTATTTT.

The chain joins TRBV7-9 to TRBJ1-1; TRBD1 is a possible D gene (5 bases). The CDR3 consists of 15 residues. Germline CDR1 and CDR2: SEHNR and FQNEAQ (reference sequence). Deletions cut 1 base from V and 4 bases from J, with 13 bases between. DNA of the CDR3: TGTGCCAGCAGCTTAGAGGGGACGGGGGTCACTGAAGCTTTCTTT. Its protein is CASSLEGTGVTEAFF.

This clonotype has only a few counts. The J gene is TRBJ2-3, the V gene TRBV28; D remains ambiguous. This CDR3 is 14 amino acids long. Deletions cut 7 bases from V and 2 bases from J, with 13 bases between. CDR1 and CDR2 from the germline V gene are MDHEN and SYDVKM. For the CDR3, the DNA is TGTGCCAGCAACCCTCTCGACCCCACAGATACGCAGTATTTT. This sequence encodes CASNPLDPTDTQYF.

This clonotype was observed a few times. The CDR3 protein is CATEGQDEDTQYF. The CDR3 DNA follows: TGTGCCACCGAAGGACAGGATGAAGATACGCAGTATTTT. This chain connects TRBV24-1 to TRBJ2-3; 7 bases align to TRBD1. V lost 9 bases, J lost 5 bases, and 7 bases stayed unmatched. This CDR3 is 13 amino acids long. Germline V gives CDR1 KGHDR, CDR2 SFDVKD.

The CDR3, as DNA: TGTGCCAGCAGACTCGCGAACGTGGGCGACAGTACCGGGGAGCTGTTTTTT. It translates to CASRLANVGDSTGELFF. V and J are TRBV6-5 and TRBJ2-2, with a tentative D call TRBD1 (5 bases). Germline V gives CDR1 MNHEY, CDR2 SVGAGI. The CDR3 spans 17 residues. V was trimmed by 6 bases and J by 5 bases, leaving 22 bases between them.

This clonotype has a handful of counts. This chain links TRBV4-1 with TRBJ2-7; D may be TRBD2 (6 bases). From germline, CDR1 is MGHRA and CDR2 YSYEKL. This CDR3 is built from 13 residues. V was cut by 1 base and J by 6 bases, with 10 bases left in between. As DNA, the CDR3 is TGCGCCAGCAGCCAAGCGGAGGGAACCGAGCAGTACTTC. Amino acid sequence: CASSQAEGTEQYF.

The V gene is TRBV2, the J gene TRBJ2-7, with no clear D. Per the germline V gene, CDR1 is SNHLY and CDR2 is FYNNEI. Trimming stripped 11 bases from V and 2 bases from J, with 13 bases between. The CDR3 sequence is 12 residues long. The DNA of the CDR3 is TGTGCCGAAGCGTCCGCGCCCTACGAGCAGTACTTC. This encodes CAEASAPYEQYF.

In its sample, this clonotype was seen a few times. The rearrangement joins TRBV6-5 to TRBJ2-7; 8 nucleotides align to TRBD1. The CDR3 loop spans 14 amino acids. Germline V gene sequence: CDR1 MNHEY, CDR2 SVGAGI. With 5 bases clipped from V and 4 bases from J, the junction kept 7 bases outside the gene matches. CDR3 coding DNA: TGTGCCAGCAGTATGACAGGGGAAGGGTACGAGCAGTACTTC. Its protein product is CASSMTGEGYEQYF.

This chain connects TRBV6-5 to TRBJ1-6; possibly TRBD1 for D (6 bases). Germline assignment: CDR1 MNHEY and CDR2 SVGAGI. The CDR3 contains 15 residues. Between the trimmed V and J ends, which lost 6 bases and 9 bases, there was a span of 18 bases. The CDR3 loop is CASSQYTGRSSPLHF. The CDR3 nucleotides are TGTGCCAGCAGCCAGTACACAGGGAGATCTTCACCCCTCCACTTT.

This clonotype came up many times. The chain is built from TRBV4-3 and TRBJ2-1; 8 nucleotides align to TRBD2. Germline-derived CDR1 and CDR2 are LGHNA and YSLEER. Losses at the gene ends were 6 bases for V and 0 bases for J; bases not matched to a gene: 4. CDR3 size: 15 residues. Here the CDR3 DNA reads TGCGCCAGCAGTCCCGGGACTAGCTCCTACAATGAGCAGTTCTTC. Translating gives CASSPGTSSYNEQFF.

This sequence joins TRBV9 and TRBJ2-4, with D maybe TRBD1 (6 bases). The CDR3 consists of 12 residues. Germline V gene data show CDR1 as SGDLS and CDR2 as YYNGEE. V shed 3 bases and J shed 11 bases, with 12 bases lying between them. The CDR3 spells CASSGDRQVQYF. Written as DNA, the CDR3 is TGTGCCAGCAGCGGGGACCGACAGGTTCAGTACTTC.

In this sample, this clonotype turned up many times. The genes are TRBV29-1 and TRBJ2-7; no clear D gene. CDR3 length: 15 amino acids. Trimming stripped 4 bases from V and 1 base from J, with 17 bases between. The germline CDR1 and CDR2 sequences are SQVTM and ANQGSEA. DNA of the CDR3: TGCAGCGTTGTCAGCACGGAAAATCCTTCCTACGAGCAGTACTTC. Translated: CSVVSTENPSYEQYF.

The chain's CDR3 is CASSPLQRRGREQYF. CDR3 nucleotide sequence: TGTGCCAGCTCCCCCCTACAGCGAAGGGGAAGGGAGCAGTACTTC. This chain uses TRBV18 with TRBJ2-7; a weak D match, TRBD1 (5 bases). V was cut by 6 bases and J by 7 bases, with 22 bases left in between. This CDR3 region has 15 residues. Germline V gives CDR1 KGHSH, CDR2 LQKENI.